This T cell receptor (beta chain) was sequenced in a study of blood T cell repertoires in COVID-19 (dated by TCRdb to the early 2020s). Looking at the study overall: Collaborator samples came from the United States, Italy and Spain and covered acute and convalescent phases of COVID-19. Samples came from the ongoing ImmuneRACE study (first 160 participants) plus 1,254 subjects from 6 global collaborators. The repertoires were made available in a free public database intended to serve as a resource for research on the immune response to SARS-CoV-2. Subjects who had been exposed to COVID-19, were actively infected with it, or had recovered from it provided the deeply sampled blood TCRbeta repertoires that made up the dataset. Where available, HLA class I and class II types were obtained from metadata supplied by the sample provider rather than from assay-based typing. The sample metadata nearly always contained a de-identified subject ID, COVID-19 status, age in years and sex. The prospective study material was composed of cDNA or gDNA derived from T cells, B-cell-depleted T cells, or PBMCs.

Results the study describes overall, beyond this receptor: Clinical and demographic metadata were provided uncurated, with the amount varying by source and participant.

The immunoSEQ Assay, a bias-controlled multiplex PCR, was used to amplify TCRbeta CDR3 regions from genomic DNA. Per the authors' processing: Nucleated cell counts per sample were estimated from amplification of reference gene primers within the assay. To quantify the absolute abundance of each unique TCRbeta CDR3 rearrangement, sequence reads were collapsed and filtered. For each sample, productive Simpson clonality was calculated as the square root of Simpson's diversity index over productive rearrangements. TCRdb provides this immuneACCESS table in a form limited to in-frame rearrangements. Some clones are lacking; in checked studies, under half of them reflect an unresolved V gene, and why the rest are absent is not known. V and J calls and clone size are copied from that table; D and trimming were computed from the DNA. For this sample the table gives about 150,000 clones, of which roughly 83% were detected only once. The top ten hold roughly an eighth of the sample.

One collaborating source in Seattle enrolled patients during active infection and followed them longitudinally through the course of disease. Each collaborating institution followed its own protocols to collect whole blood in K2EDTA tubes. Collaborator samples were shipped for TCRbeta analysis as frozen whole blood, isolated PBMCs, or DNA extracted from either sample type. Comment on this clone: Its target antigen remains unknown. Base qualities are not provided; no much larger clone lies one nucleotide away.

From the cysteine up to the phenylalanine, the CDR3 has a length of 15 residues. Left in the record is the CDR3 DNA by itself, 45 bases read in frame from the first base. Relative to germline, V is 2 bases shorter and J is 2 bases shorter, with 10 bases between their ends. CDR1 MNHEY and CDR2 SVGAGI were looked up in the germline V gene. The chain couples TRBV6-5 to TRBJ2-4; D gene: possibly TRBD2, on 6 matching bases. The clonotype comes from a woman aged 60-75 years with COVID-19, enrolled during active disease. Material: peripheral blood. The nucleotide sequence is TGTGCCAGCAGTTACGAGGGGAGGACCAAAAACATTCAGTACTTC. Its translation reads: CASSYEGRTKNIQYF.